Listed below are T cell receptor beta chains from one sample, sequenced in a study of cytomegalovirus exposure and HLA in healthy donors. Assay: immunoSEQ multiplex PCR; the TCRdb copy retains only in-frame clones and omits some. The sample holds some 180,000 clones; around 85% are singletons and the top ten take about 2.2%. Sequenced sample: PBMCs. The receptors come from a woman aged 45-59 years in good health and CMV-seronegative. Each CDR3 is given with its conserved first and last residue. D genes are given only for firm matches. The size of a clone is reported for some rows only, either as once, few or many, or as a class for expanded clones.

j_gene: TRBJ2-7; abundance: NA; d_gene: NA; v_gene: TRBV29-1; len: 11; CDR3nt: TGCAGCGTTGTTTTGCGATACGAGCAGTACTTC; CDR3aa: CSVVLRYEQYF
j_gene: TRBJ2-1; abundance: NA; d_gene: NA; v_gene: TRBV27; len: 14; CDR3nt: TGTGCCAGCACCAGGGACATCTCCTACAATGAGCAGTTCTTC; CDR3aa: CASTRDISYNEQFF
j_gene: TRBJ2-7; abundance: NA; d_gene: NA; v_gene: TRBV6-5; len: 15; CDR3nt: TGTGCCAGCAGTTACTCGTGGACAGCTCCCTACGAGCAGTACTTC; CDR3aa: CASSYSWTAPYEQYF
j_gene: TRBJ2-3; abundance: NA; d_gene: NA; v_gene: TRBV7-2; len: 16; CDR3nt: TGTGCCAGCAGCTTAGCTAGCGGAACTAGCACAGATACGCAGTATTTT; CDR3aa: CASSLASGTSTDTQYF
j_gene: TRBJ2-7; abundance: NA; d_gene: NA; v_gene: TRBV2; len: 14; CDR3nt: TGTGCCAGCGCAACAGGGACCCCTTCCTACGAGCAGTACTTC; CDR3aa: CASATGTPSYEQYF
j_gene: TRBJ1-1; abundance: once; d_gene: NA; v_gene: TRBV7-9; len: 13; CDR3nt: TGTGCCAGCAGCACCGAGAAGAACACTGAAGCTTTCTTT; CDR3aa: CASSTEKNTEAFF
j_gene: TRBJ1-5; abundance: NA; d_gene: NA; v_gene: TRBV2; len: 13; CDR3nt: TGTGCCAGCAGTGAAGTGGGCGTTCAGCCCCAGCATTTT; CDR3aa: CASSEVGVQPQHF
j_gene: TRBJ1-5; abundance: NA; d_gene: TRBD1; v_gene: TRBV28; len: 14; CDR3nt: TGTGCCAGCAGCCTAAACAGGGGGCATCAGCCCCAGCATTTT; CDR3aa: CASSLNRGHQPQHF
j_gene: TRBJ1-2; abundance: few; d_gene: TRBD1; v_gene: TRBV6-5; len: 15; CDR3nt: TGTGCCAGCAAATTTCGGACAGGGGCTAACTATGGCTACACCTTC; CDR3aa: CASKFRTGANYGYTF
j_gene: TRBJ1-5; abundance: few; d_gene: TRBD1; v_gene: TRBV28; len: 18; CDR3nt: TGTGCCAGCAGCTCCCTGACAGGGGGCCTGCCTGGCAATCAGCCCCAGCATTTT; CDR3aa: CASSSLTGGLPGNQPQHF
j_gene: TRBJ2-2; abundance: NA; d_gene: NA; v_gene: TRBV5-6; len: 16; CDR3nt: TGTGCCAGCAGCTTTTTGCGGAGCGCGAACACCGGGGAGCTGTTTTTT; CDR3aa: CASSFLRSANTGELFF
j_gene: TRBJ2-1; abundance: NA; d_gene: NA; v_gene: TRBV6-5; len: 14; CDR3nt: TGTGCCAGCAGTTACCGACTAGTTTACAATGAGCAGTTCTTC; CDR3aa: CASSYRLVYNEQFF
j_gene: TRBJ1-1; abundance: NA; d_gene: NA; v_gene: TRBV29-1; len: 14; CDR3nt: TGCAGCGTTACCGGGACAACGGTGAACACTGAAGCTTTCTTT; CDR3aa: CSVTGTTVNTEAFF
j_gene: TRBJ1-2; abundance: few; d_gene: NA; v_gene: TRBV18; len: 12; CDR3nt: TGTGCCAGCTCACCTCAAGCGGAAGGCTACACCTTC; CDR3aa: CASSPQAEGYTF
j_gene: TRBJ1-5; abundance: NA; d_gene: NA; v_gene: TRBV30; len: 13; CDR3nt: TGTGCCTGGAGTGCATCCGGGTTCTTAGCCCAGCATTTT; CDR3aa: CAWSASGFLAQHF
j_gene: TRBJ2-5; abundance: few; d_gene: TRBD2; v_gene: TRBV7-7; len: 16; CDR3nt: TGTGCCAGCAGCTTGAACGCGGGAGGGCCAAGAGAGACCCAGTACTTC; CDR3aa: CASSLNAGGPRETQYF
j_gene: TRBJ1-1; abundance: NA; d_gene: NA; v_gene: TRBV28; len: 14; CDR3nt: TGTGCCAGCAGTTTTCTGGGAGGGGAAACTGAAGCTTTCTTT; CDR3aa: CASSFLGGETEAFF
j_gene: TRBJ1-1; abundance: NA; d_gene: TRBD1; v_gene: TRBV2; len: 13; CDR3nt: TGTGCCAGCACTTCGACAGGGAGTCCTGAAGCTTTCTTT; CDR3aa: CASTSTGSPEAFF
j_gene: TRBJ2-7; abundance: NA; d_gene: NA; v_gene: TRBV10-3; len: 16; CDR3nt: TGTGCCATCAGTGGATTAGGGCGGACACGCTCCTACGAGCAGTACTTC; CDR3aa: CAISGLGRTRSYEQYF
j_gene: TRBJ1-5; abundance: NA; d_gene: NA; v_gene: TRBV30; len: 13; CDR3nt: TGTGCCTGGTCGAATCGGGGCAATCAGCCCCAGCATTTT; CDR3aa: CAWSNRGNQPQHF
j_gene: TRBJ1-2; abundance: few; d_gene: TRBD1; v_gene: TRBV6-6; len: 14; CDR3nt: TGTGCCAGCAGTTACCGGGACAGGGGTTATGGCTACACCTTC; CDR3aa: CASSYRDRGYGYTF
j_gene: TRBJ2-1; abundance: NA; d_gene: NA; v_gene: TRBV6-1; len: 13; CDR3nt: TGTGCCAGCAGACCTGTAGCAGGGGAAAAGCAGTTCTTC; CDR3aa: CASRPVAGEKQFF
j_gene: TRBJ2-2; abundance: few; d_gene: NA; v_gene: TRBV4-2; len: 17; CDR3nt: TGTGCCAGCAGCCAAGGCCTGGCGGGGACGAACACCGGGGAGCTGTTTTTT; CDR3aa: CASSQGLAGTNTGELFF
j_gene: TRBJ1-2; abundance: NA; d_gene: TRBD1; v_gene: TRBV19; len: 16; CDR3nt: TGTGCCAGTACGGTCCGCACAGGGGACCCTAACTATGGCTACACCTTC; CDR3aa: CASTVRTGDPNYGYTF
j_gene: TRBJ1-4; abundance: few; d_gene: NA; v_gene: TRBV21-1; len: 14; CDR3nt: TGTGCCAGCAGCAAAACAGGGAATTGTGAAAAACTGTTTTTT; CDR3aa: CASSKTGNCEKLFF
j_gene: TRBJ2-3; abundance: few; d_gene: TRBD2; v_gene: TRBV12-5; len: 16; CDR3nt: TGTGCTAGTGGTTTGGGTCTAGCGGGTTTCACAGATACGCAGTATTTT; CDR3aa: CASGLGLAGFTDTQYF
j_gene: TRBJ2-3; abundance: NA; d_gene: NA; v_gene: TRBV5-6; len: 14; CDR3nt: TGTGCCAGCAGCTTAGACCAGGGCCCAGATACGCAGTATTTT; CDR3aa: CASSLDQGPDTQYF
j_gene: TRBJ2-2; abundance: NA; d_gene: TRBD1; v_gene: TRBV19; len: 14; CDR3nt: TGTGCCAGTAGTCGACAGGGGGGAACCGGGGAGCTGTTTTTT; CDR3aa: CASSRQGGTGELFF
j_gene: TRBJ1-4; abundance: NA; d_gene: NA; v_gene: TRBV27; len: 15; CDR3nt: TGTGCCAGCAGTCCTATAGGAGCAACTAATGAAAAACTGTTTTTT; CDR3aa: CASSPIGATNEKLFF
j_gene: TRBJ1-4; abundance: NA; d_gene: TRBD1; v_gene: TRBV5-5; len: 16; CDR3nt: TGTGCCAGCAGCTTGGTCCCGACAGGGTCGAGAGAAAAACTGTTTTTT; CDR3aa: CASSLVPTGSREKLFF
j_gene: TRBJ2-3; abundance: NA; d_gene: TRBD2; v_gene: TRBV6-1; len: 14; CDR3nt: TGTGCCAGCAGAGCGGGAGCGGGTCCAGATACGCAGTATTTT; CDR3aa: CASRAGAGPDTQYF
j_gene: TRBJ1-4; abundance: NA; d_gene: NA; v_gene: TRBV28; len: 14; CDR3nt: TGTGCCAGCACGACATTAACAACTAATGAAAAACTGTTTTTT; CDR3aa: CASTTLTTNEKLFF
j_gene: TRBJ2-3; abundance: many; d_gene: NA; v_gene: TRBV6-1; len: 15; CDR3nt: TGTGCCAGCAGTGGTCAACGTGGCCCTGCAGATACGCAGTATTTT; CDR3aa: CASSGQRGPADTQYF
j_gene: TRBJ2-5; abundance: NA; d_gene: TRBD2; v_gene: TRBV29-1; len: 17; CDR3nt: TGCAGCGTTGAAAGGGGACTAGCGGAGGGGGACCAAGAGACCCAGTACTTC; CDR3aa: CSVERGLAEGDQETQYF
j_gene: TRBJ2-7; abundance: few; d_gene: TRBD2; v_gene: TRBV13; len: 19; CDR3nt: TGTGCCAGCAGCCCGCCCGGGACTAGCGGGAGGGCCCAACGTTACGAGCAGTACTTC; CDR3aa: CASSPPGTSGRAQRYEQYF
j_gene: TRBJ1-5; abundance: few; d_gene: TRBD1; v_gene: TRBV9; len: 14; CDR3nt: TGTGCCAGCAGCACCCAGGGGGCGAATCAGCCCCAGCATTTT; CDR3aa: CASSTQGANQPQHF
j_gene: TRBJ1-2; abundance: few; d_gene: NA; v_gene: TRBV7-9; len: 13; CDR3nt: TGTGCCAGCAGTGGGGCGTCCCCTAGTGGCTACACCTTC; CDR3aa: CASSGASPSGYTF